Below, 24 T cell receptor beta chains from the same sample are listed, as sequenced in a study of response to subunit inactivated influenza vaccine. MiXCR, run by TCRdb on the RT-PCR reads, gives a single entry per CDR3 protein. The sample yields about 800,000 distinct CDR3 sequences, roughly 20% seen once. The sequencing used PBMCs from blood, collected around 5 days after vaccination. Receptors originate from a man aged 45-65 years who received an inactivated influenza vaccine.

The chain carries TRBV20-1 and TRBJ2-1, with 9 bases that match TRBD2. J lost 3 bases, V lost 3 bases, and 0 bases had no gene match. Germline assignment: CDR1 DFQATT and CDR2 SNEGSKA (reference sequence). This CDR3 has 13 amino acids. CDR3 protein: CSASSGGYNEQFF. The CDR3 DNA reads as TGCAGTGCTAGTAGCGGGGGCTACAATGAGCAGTTCTTC.

The rearrangement uses TRBV7-2 and TRBJ1-5; no definite D call. This CDR3 spans 14 amino acids. Per germline, CDR1 SGHTA and CDR2 FQGNSA. Trimming cost V 2 bases and J 3 bases, with 8 bases left between them. The CDR3 loop is CASSLWSDNQPQHF. The CDR3 DNA is TGTGCCAGCAGCTTATGGTCAGACAATCAGCCCCAGCATTTT.

This clonotype was seen more than once but under ten times. The chain links TRBV5-6 to TRBJ2-7; 7 bases agree with TRBD1. In germline, CDR1 is SGHDT, CDR2 YYEEEE. This CDR3 has 13 amino acids. V trimming: 2 bases; J trimming: 7 bases; junction bases outside the gene matches: 6. The CDR3 sequence: CASSFDRAREQYF. For the CDR3, the DNA is TGTGCCAGCAGCTTTGACAGGGCGAGGGAGCAGTACTTC.

The V gene is TRBV20-1, the J gene TRBJ2-3; the D is unclear. V lost 5 bases to trimming and J lost 0 bases, with 6 bases between them. The CDR3 extends over 12 amino acids. Germline CDR1 is DFQATT and CDR2 is SNEGSKA (reference sequence). The CDR3 coding sequence is TGCAGTGCTCCACAGAGCACAGATACGCAGTATTTT. It is translated as CSAPQSTDTQYF.

The chain joins TRBV4-3 to TRBJ1-6; D gene uncertain. The V gene lost 0 bases and the J gene lost 6 bases, with 9 bases spanning the gap. This CDR3 spans 15 amino acids. CDR1 and CDR2 from the germline V gene are LGHNA and YSLEER. For the CDR3, the DNA is TGCGCCAGCAGCCAAGATACCGGAGCTAATTCACCCCTCCACTTT. This sequence encodes CASSQDTGANSPLHF.

This clonotype was recorded many times. This chain uses TRBV11-2 with TRBJ1-3, with unresolved D. The V gene lost 3 bases and the J gene lost 0 bases, with 6 bases spanning the gap. Germline V CDR1 and CDR2: SGHAT, FQNNGV. The length of the CDR3 is 14 residues. The CDR3 region is CASSLGFSGNTIYF. CDR3 in DNA: TGTGCCAGCAGCTTGGGATTCTCTGGAAACACCATATATTTT.

The chain couples TRBV6-1 to TRBJ2-5; tentative D call: TRBD1 (5 bases). CDR3 length: 13 amino acids. V was cut by 5 bases and J by 1 base, with 8 bases left in between. Germline CDR1 reads MNHNS; CDR2 reads SASEGT. CDR3 nucleotide sequence: TGTGCCAGCAGTCCAGGGTTCCAAGAGACCCAGTACTTC. Amino acids: CASSPGFQETQYF.

The chain's CDR3 is CASSQAPPGPTPIGELFF. The CDR3 nucleotides are TGTGCCAGCAGCCAAGCTCCGCCGGGACCAACACCAATAGGGGAGCTGTTTTTT. The chain joins TRBV3-1 to TRBJ2-2; perhaps D is TRBD1 or TRBD2 (5 bases each). V shed 1 base and J shed 8 bases, with 23 bases lying between them. Germline assignment: CDR1 LGHDT and CDR2 YNNKEL (reference sequence). The CDR3 consists of 18 residues.

This clonotype was seen many times. J is TRBJ2-7 and V is TRBV29-1, with TRBD2 as a possible D gene (5 bases). The CDR3 extends over 13 amino acids. Trimming pared 1 base from V and 5 bases from J, leaving 12 bases between. The germline V gene has CDR1 SQVTM and CDR2 ANQGSEA. CDR3 DNA: TGCAGCGTTGAAGCTTACGCGGGCGACGAGCAGTACTTC. As protein: CSVEAYAGDEQYF.

This clonotype occurred a few times. CDR3 amino acids: CASSLEISGSMYNEQFF. CDR3 coding DNA: TGTGCCAGCAGCTTAGAAATTAGCGGGAGCATGTACAATGAGCAGTTCTTC. The J gene is TRBJ2-1, the V gene TRBV11-2, with TRBD2 matching 9 bases. The CDR3 covers 17 residues. Trimming removed 0 bases from V and 4 bases from J; junction bases left unmatched: 7. Germline V gives CDR1 SGHAT, CDR2 FQNNGV.

This clonotype was seen only a few times. The gene calls are TRBV28 and TRBJ2-3, with D possibly matching TRBD1 (6 bases). Trimming stripped 6 bases from V and 2 bases from J, with 12 bases between. Germline loops: CDR1 MDHEN, CDR2 SYDVKM. The CDR3 loop spans 14 amino acids. The DNA for the CDR3 is TGTGCCAGCAGCCTCGGACAGATCACAGATACGCAGTATTTT. It translates to CASSLGQITDTQYF.

The rearrangement links TRBV27 to TRBJ2-7, with TRBD1 matching over 10 bases. The CDR3 has 12 amino acids. The germline gives CDR1 MNHEY, CDR2 SMNVEV (reference sequence). With 11 bases clipped from V and 3 bases from J, the junction kept 4 bases outside the gene matches. For the CDR3, the DNA is TGTGCCGCCGGGACAGGGGTCTACGAGCAGTACTTC. It translates to CAAGTGVYEQYF.

This clonotype turned up a few times. The rearrangement joins TRBV7-2 to TRBJ1-5; D perhaps matches TRBD1 (5 bases). The CDR3 spans 12 residues. The germline V and J ends were trimmed by 3 bases and 9 bases, with 9 bases remaining between them. Germline-derived CDR1 and CDR2 are SGHTA and FQGNSA. The CDR3 DNA follows: TGTGCCAGCAGCTTCGGGGGTGGGCCCCAGCATTTT. Protein sequence: CASSFGGGPQHF.

The V gene is TRBV12-3 or TRBV12-4, the J gene TRBJ2-1; possibly TRBD2 for D (7 bases). Trimming left V 6 bases short and J 8 bases short, with 23 bases between. The CDR3 is 16 residues long. CDR3 residues: CASSVTGRASLDEQFF. Written as DNA, the CDR3 is TGTGCCAGCAGCGTTACAGGGAGGGCCTCATTAGATGAGCAGTTCTTC.

This clonotype was detected only a few times. This chain links TRBV12-3 or TRBV12-4 with TRBJ2-2; a possible D gene is TRBD1 (6 bases). The length of the CDR3 is 16 residues. Trimming left V 6 bases short and J 2 bases short, with 16 bases between. As DNA, the CDR3 is TGTGCCAGCAGCTTGATACAGGGATCCAACACCGGGGAGCTGTTTTTT. Its translation: CASSLIQGSNTGELFF.

The chain couples TRBV19 to TRBJ1-5; 9 bases match TRBD1. The V segment lost 5 bases and the J segment 6 bases; nucleotides outside the gene matches: 8. The CDR3 extends over 15 amino acids. Germline CDR1 is LNHDA and CDR2 is SQIVND (reference sequence). CDR3 amino acids: CASSPGQGARQPQHF. CDR3 nucleotide sequence: TGTGCCAGTAGTCCGGGACAGGGAGCGCGTCAGCCCCAGCATTTT.

This clonotype occurred a few times. The chain combines TRBV5-1 with TRBJ2-2; 7 bases fit TRBD1. The CDR3 has 17 residues. V trimming: 4 bases; J trimming: 0 bases; junction bases outside the gene matches: 9. Per germline, CDR1 SGHRS and CDR2 YFSETQ. CDR3 protein: CASSSPKGGANTGELFF. The CDR3 DNA sequence: TGCGCCAGCAGCAGCCCAAAAGGGGGCGCGAACACCGGGGAGCTGTTTTTT.

This clonotype came up a few times. The chain recombines TRBV5-1 with TRBJ2-3; D is possibly TRBD2 (6 bases). The CDR3 is 15 residues long. Germline CDR1 is SGHRS and CDR2 is YFSETQ. The ends were cut back, 5 bases at V and 0 bases at J, with 13 bases in the middle. The CDR3 loop is CASSHFTSSTDTQYF. The CDR3 coding sequence is TGCGCCAGCAGTCATTTTACTAGCAGCACAGATACGCAGTATTTT. Drawing the rest from reference TRBV5-1 and TRBJ2-3, the complete variable domain is KAGVTQTPRYLIKTRGQQVTLSCSPISGHRSVSWYQQTPGQGLQFLFEYFSETQRNKGNFPGRFSGRQFSNSRSEMNVSTLELGDSALYLCASSHFTSSTDTQYFGPGTRLTVL.

In this sample, this clonotype turned up a few times. The genes are TRBV6-1 and TRBJ2-3, with 7 bases fitting TRBD1. Germline CDR1 is MNHNS and CDR2 is SASEGT. CDR3 length: 14 residues. After removal of 6 bases from V and 8 bases from J, the junction contained 11 bases not matched to a gene. The CDR3 nucleotides read TGTGCCAGCAGGCGACAGGGAGCTTTTGGTACGCAGTATTTT. Translating gives CASRRQGAFGTQYF.

This chain joins TRBV27 and TRBJ2-1; D is unclear. There are 14 residues in the CDR3. Trimming cost V 2 bases and J 5 bases, with 10 bases left between them. Germline V lookup: CDR1 MNHEY, CDR2 SMNVEV (reference sequence). The DNA of the CDR3 is TGTGCCAGCAGTTTAGGGTCCATTAACAATGAGCAGTTCTTC. This encodes CASSLGSINNEQFF.

The sample holds a few counts of this clonotype. V usage is TRBV7-2 and J usage is TRBJ2-1, with 7 bases matching TRBD2. The germline CDR1 and CDR2 sequences are SGHTA and FQGNSA. The length of the CDR3 is 14 residues. The ends lost 5 bases at V and 6 bases at J; junction bases unmatched: 7. This CDR3 is CASSPAQRGNEQFF. The DNA for the CDR3 is TGTGCCAGCAGCCCAGCGCAGCGGGGCAATGAGCAGTTCTTC.

The sample holds a few counts of this clonotype. This sequence joins TRBV20-1 and TRBJ2-3; TRBD1 matches at 9 bases. With V trimmed by 6 bases and J by 3 bases, 7 bases remained unmatched. Germline loops: CDR1 DFQATT, CDR2 SNEGSKA (reference sequence). The CDR3 is 14 amino acids. The CDR3 loop reads CSATGQGSTDTQYF. CDR3 DNA sequence: TGCAGTGCAACCGGACAGGGGTCGACAGATACGCAGTATTTT.

This chain uses TRBV4-3 with TRBJ1-6; D is unresolved. This CDR3 region has 15 residues. Germline V gene data show CDR1 as LGHNA and CDR2 as YSLEER. The ends were cut back, 2 bases at V and 6 bases at J, with 11 bases in the middle. The CDR3: CASSQSGIGNSPLHF. CDR3 nucleotides: TGCGCCAGCAGCCAATCCGGAATAGGTAATTCACCCCTCCACTTT.

This clonotype was detected many times. The chain links TRBV5-1 to TRBJ2-2, with D uncertain. Germline CDR1 and CDR2: SGHRS and YFSETQ. Deletions cut 4 bases from V and 0 bases from J, with 13 bases between. CDR3 size: 16 residues. For the CDR3, the DNA is TGCGCCAGCAGCCAGAGGACGGCCCCGAACACCGGGGAGCTGTTTTTT. Its protein product is CASSQRTAPNTGELFF.